The 25 T cell receptor beta chains below come from one sample, sequenced in a study of cytomegalovirus exposure and HLA in healthy donors. In the PCR, 60 Vbeta and 13 Jbeta primers were used. TCRdb keeps only in-frame clones here, not all; method: immunoSEQ multiplex PCR. The sample consists of tens of thousands of clones, 71% of them appearing once. What was sequenced was PBMCs. These receptors were obtained from a man between 45 and 60 years old in good health and CMV-seropositive.

J is TRBJ2-5 and V is TRBV7-9; the D gene is possibly TRBD2 (5 bases). Germline V CDR1 and CDR2: SEHNR, FQNEAQ (reference sequence). The CDR3 length is 14 residues. V was cut by 1 base and J by 4 bases, with 10 bases left in between. In DNA, the CDR3 is TGTGCCAGCAGCTTAGGAGGGTCACGAGAGACCCAGTACTTC. Its translation is CASSLGGSRETQYF.

The J gene is TRBJ1-2, the V gene TRBV27; a weak D match, TRBD1 (6 bases). The CDR3 totals 15 residues. Germline loops: CDR1 MNHEY, CDR2 SMNVEV (reference sequence). Between the trimmed V and J ends, which lost 0 bases and 4 bases, there was a span of 12 bases. In DNA, the CDR3 is TGTGCCAGCAGTTTATCCCCAACAGGGCGCTATGGCTACACCTTC. This sequence encodes CASSLSPTGRYGYTF.

The V call is TRBV5-1, the J call TRBJ1-1, with 8 bases identical to TRBD1. CDR3 length equals 14 residues. The V gene's germline CDR1 is SGHRS and CDR2 YFSETQ. After removal of 5 bases from V and 4 bases from J, the junction contained 7 bases not matched to a gene. The CDR3 coding sequence is TGCGCCAGCAGGTCAGGGGGCGGGAGCACTGAAGCTTTCTTT. This codes for CASRSGGGSTEAFF.

V gene TRBV18 combines with J gene TRBJ2-7; a possible D gene is TRBD1 (6 bases). V dropped 0 bases and J dropped 3 bases, with 9 bases sitting between them. The germline gives CDR1 KGHSH, CDR2 LQKENI. The CDR3 consists of 14 residues. CDR3 sequence: CASSPPGANYEQYF. The CDR3 DNA reads as TGTGCCAGCTCACCACCGGGGGCAAACTACGAGCAGTACTTC. The full variable domain, rest sourced from reference TRBV18 and TRBJ2-7, is NAGVMQNPRHLVRRRGQEARLRCSPMKGHSHVYWYRQLPEEGLKFMVYLQKENIIDESGMPKERFSAEFPKEGPSILRIQQVVRGDSAAYFCASSPPGANYEQYFGPGTRLTVT.

The chain couples TRBV30 to TRBJ2-3; no reliable D call. Germline-derived CDR1 and CDR2 are GTSNPN and SVGIG (reference sequence). CDR3 length equals 13 residues. The CDR3 DNA reads as TGTGCTAGCACCGGAGCAGTCACAGATACGCAGTATTTT. Translating it yields CASTGAVTDTQYF.

The chain links TRBV7-9 to TRBJ1-4, with D possibly being TRBD1 (6 bases). The germline gives CDR1 SEHNR, CDR2 FQNEAQ (reference sequence). V shed 3 bases and J shed 6 bases, with 11 bases lying between them. CDR3 length equals 14 residues. The CDR3 DNA reads as TGTGCCAGCAGCTTCCAGGGGCCGGATGAAAAACTGTTTTTT. This translates into CASSFQGPDEKLFF.

The CDR3 DNA reads TGTGCCAGCAGCTTGATCCAGGGTTTTGCAGCCGGGGAGCTGTTTTTT. It codes for CASSLIQGFAAGELFF. The chain combines TRBV7-9 with TRBJ2-2; a weak D match, TRBD1 (5 bases). The ends were cut back, 3 bases at V and 6 bases at J, with 17 bases in the middle. CDR1 and CDR2 (germline): SEHNR, FQNEAQ (reference sequence). The CDR3 has 16 amino acids.

V gene TRBV6-1 combines with J gene TRBJ2-7, with TRBD1 matching over 8 bases. Germline trimming cut 5 bases from V and 5 bases from J; bases unmatched to any gene: 8. This CDR3 region has 14 residues. Germline V gene data show CDR1 as MNHNS and CDR2 as SASEGT. The CDR3 sequence: CASSPGTGLDEQYF. The DNA for the CDR3 is TGTGCCAGCAGTCCCGGGACAGGTTTGGACGAGCAGTACTTC.

This clone is medium-sized in the sample. V and J are TRBV9 and TRBJ2-3; 10 nucleotides match TRBD1. Germline V gives CDR1 SGDLS, CDR2 YYNGEE. CDR3 length equals 17 residues. J lost 5 bases, V lost 3 bases, and 12 bases had no gene match. CDR3 region: CASSDAGGTGVRDTQYF. The DNA of the CDR3 is TGTGCCAGCAGCGACGCCGGGGGGACAGGGGTTCGAGATACGCAGTATTTT.

The rearrangement joins TRBV7-9 to TRBJ2-3; D is unresolved. V lost 5 bases, J lost 2 bases, and 11 bases lay in between. The V gene's germline CDR1 is SEHNR and CDR2 FQNEAQ (reference sequence). This CDR3 spans 14 amino acids. The CDR3 nucleotides are TGTGCCAGCAGCGTCCAGTGGGCCACAGATACGCAGTATTTT. Translating gives CASSVQWATDTQYF.

Only one count was recorded for this clone. The J gene is TRBJ2-3, the V gene TRBV2; no clear D gene. This CDR3 has 13 amino acids. Trimming removed 1 base from V and 6 bases from J, with 8 bases in between. The germline V gene encodes CDR1 SNHLY and CDR2 FYNNEI. CDR3 coding DNA: TGTGCCAGCAGTGAAGGTCCCTTTGATACGCAGTATTTT. Translated, it gives CASSEGPFDTQYF. Full variable domain (remainder filled in from reference TRBV2 and TRBJ2-3): EPEVTQTPSHQVTQMGQEVILRCVPISNHLYFYWYRQILGQKVEFLVSFYNNEISEKSEIFDDQFSVERPDGSNFTLKIRSTKLEDSAMYFCASSEGPFDTQYFGPGTRLTVL.

In regard to this clone: Other nucleotide sequences in the sample specify the same CDR3. The chain employs TRBV27 and TRBJ1-4; the D gene is possibly TRBD1 (5 bases). V lost 5 bases and J lost 2, with 15 bases in between. This CDR3 comprises 16 residues. Germline V gives CDR1 MNHEY, CDR2 SMNVEV (reference sequence). In DNA form, the CDR3 reads TGTGCCAGCAGTACCTCTAGGGGCTGGACTAATGAAAAACTGTTTTTT. As protein: CASSTSRGWTNEKLFF.

The CDR3 here is CASSLEGGLAGEQFF. In DNA form, the CDR3 reads TGCGCCAGCAGCTTGGAGGGGGGACTAGCGGGTGAGCAGTTCTTC. The rearrangement uses TRBV5-1 and TRBJ2-1; TRBD2 aligns across 12 bases. Germline CDR1 and CDR2: SGHRS and YFSETQ. Trimming at V came to 0 bases and at J to 9 bases, leaving 4 bases not matched to a gene. The CDR3 has 15 amino acids.

This chain joins TRBV10-2 and TRBJ2-1; D gene unclear. The germline CDR1 and CDR2 sequences are WSHSY and SAAADI. The CDR3 has 15 amino acids. The V and J ends lost 2 bases and 6 bases respectively, with 14 bases between them. CDR3 nucleotides: TGCGCCAGCAGTGAGCAGGAAATCCTTGGCAATGAGCAGTTCTTC. It codes for CASSEQEILGNEQFF.

This clone appeared a single time. This chain connects TRBV28 to TRBJ2-4, with 10 bases aligning to TRBD2. V was clipped by 5 bases and J by 5 bases; unmatched bases: 6. Germline values: CDR1 MDHEN, CDR2 SYDVKM. The CDR3 is 15 residues long. The CDR3 nucleotides read TGTGCCAGCAGTCCTCGGGGACTAGCGCAAAACATTCAGTACTTC. Translation: CASSPRGLAQNIQYF.

The CDR3 sequence is CASSPRRGDNSPLHF. The CDR3, as DNA: TGTGCCAGCAGCCCCAGGCGGGGCGATAATTCACCCCTCCACTTT. The rearrangement links TRBV6-5 to TRBJ1-6, with D perhaps matching TRBD1 (5 bases). CDR3 length: 15 amino acids. Trimming shortened V by 6 bases and J by 5 bases, and 14 bases separated the two germline ends. Germline V CDR1 and CDR2: MNHEY, SVGAGI.

Here the CDR3 DNA reads TGCAGCGTCGTACTAGCGGGAGAAGGCGGGGAGCTGTTTTTT. It yields the protein CSVVLAGEGGELFF. This sequence joins TRBV29-1 and TRBJ2-2; TRBD2 aligns across 11 bases. CDR1 is SQVTM and CDR2 is ANQGSEA in the germline V gene. The CDR3 runs to 14 residues. V was pared by 6 bases and J by 7 bases, with 7 bases of the junction left unmatched.

The rearrangement uses TRBV4-1 and TRBJ2-5; unclear D gene. Germline V gene data show CDR1 as MGHRA and CDR2 as YSYEKL. The V gene lost 5 bases and the J gene lost 1 base, with 8 bases spanning the gap. The CDR3 has 13 residues. DNA of the CDR3: TGCGCCAGCAGCAACAGCCTCCAAGAGACCCAGTACTTC. Its protein product is CASSNSLQETQYF.

V usage is TRBV10-3 and J usage is TRBJ2-3; 10 positions agree with TRBD2. CDR3 length: 17 amino acids. Unmatched junction bases numbered 18, after V lost 6 bases and J lost 9 bases. Germline CDR1 and CDR2: ENHRY and SYGVKD. In DNA form, the CDR3 reads TGTGCCATCAGAAAAATAGGTAGCGGGAGGAAAGTGGGGACGCAGTATTTT. Translation gives CAIRKIGSGRKVGTQYF.

V usage is TRBV29-1 and J usage is TRBJ1-1, with D possibly matching TRBD1 (6 bases). Trimming shortened V by 3 bases and J by 5 bases, and 10 bases separated the two germline ends. Germline lookup yields CDR1 SQVTM and CDR2 ANQGSEA. This CDR3 is 12 amino acids long. CDR3 in amino acids: CSVEVTGTEAFF. The CDR3 bases are TGCAGCGTTGAGGTGACAGGTACTGAAGCTTTCTTT. The whole variable domain, remainder taken from reference TRBV29-1 and TRBJ1-1, is SAVISQKPSRDICQRGTSLTIQCQVDSQVTMMFWYRQQPGQSLTLIATANQGSEATYESGFVIDKFPISRPNLTFSTLTVSNMSPEDSSIYLCSVEVTGTEAFFGQGTRLTVV.

This clone was picked up a small number of times. The rearrangement links TRBV5-4 to TRBJ1-1, with 8 bases matching TRBD1. Germline values: CDR1 SGHNT, CDR2 YYREEE (reference sequence). This CDR3 has 14 amino acids. Germline trimming cut 3 bases from V and 5 bases from J; bases unmatched to any gene: 6. CDR3 in DNA: TGTGCCAGCAGCTCGTGGACAGGGCGGACTGAAGCTTTCTTT. This codes for CASSSWTGRTEAFF.

The rearrangement joins TRBV19 to TRBJ1-1; D unresolved. The CDR3 totals 12 residues. Trimming pared 3 bases from V and 6 bases from J, leaving 8 bases between. CDR1 and CDR2 (germline): LNHDA, SQIVND (reference sequence). The DNA of the CDR3 is TGTGCCAGTAGTATGGAGAGCGCTGAAGCTTTCTTT. It specifies CASSMESAEAFF.

CDR3 residues: CASSPGSGGYTF. The CDR3 DNA reads as TGTGCCAGCTCACCCGGGTCCGGTGGCTACACCTTC. This chain links TRBV18 with TRBJ1-2; D not resolved. The CDR3 contains 12 residues. From germline, CDR1 is KGHSH and CDR2 LQKENI. V shed 3 bases and J shed 7 bases, with 9 bases lying between them.

This clone was counted a few times. V and J are TRBV2 and TRBJ2-3; D ambiguous. The V end lost 2 bases, the J end lost 1 base, and 7 bases lay between the germline ends. Germline V gene sequence: CDR1 SNHLY, CDR2 FYNNEI. The CDR3 runs 14 residues. The CDR3, as DNA: TGTGCCAGCAGTGAATTACGAGGCACAGATACGCAGTATTTT. This encodes CASSELRGTDTQYF.

The rearrangement links TRBV28 to TRBJ2-5; maybe TRBD1 (7 bases). This CDR3 contains 13 residues. Germline CDR1 is MDHEN and CDR2 is SYDVKM. V was cut by 2 bases and J by 4 bases, with 8 bases left in between. DNA for the CDR3: TGTGCCAGCAGTTTACAGGGGGGAGAGACCCAGTACTTC. Protein: CASSLQGGETQYF.